This TCR beta chain was sequenced for a study of identical twins. Findings of the study overall: The study found weaker excess twin sharing in beta out-of-frame sequences.

The germline V and J ends were trimmed by 1 base and 1 base, with 10 bases remaining between them. The CDR3 runs to 14 residues. Germline values: CDR1 DFQATT, CDR2 SNEGSKA (reference sequence). This clonotype was seen ten or more times. Its antigen is currently unknown. TCRdb recomputed calls from the 5' RACE reads with MiXCR, one row per CDR3 protein. The repertoire has hundreds of thousands of distinct CDR3 sequences, around 6% of them found once; the top ten carry approximately 1.6%. This rearrangement joins TRBV20-1 to TRBJ1-1; possible D gene TRBD1, 6 bases. Source material: naive T cells sorted from blood. The sequence was obtained from a man aged 18 to 30 in good health. The CDR3 loop reads CSARVGAANTEAFF. The CDR3 nucleotides read TGCAGTGCTAGAGTGGGGGCCGCGAACACTGAAGCTTTCTTT.